The clone carrying this TCR beta chain has at least ten counts. Its antigen is unknown. Quantitative 5'-RACE was performed with molecular barcodes, and it yielded the TCR beta libraries. Each CDR3 protein gets one entry after TCRdb re-called the 5' RACE reads with MiXCR. The repertoire holds 100,000 to 150,000 distinct CDR3 sequences, with over 6.5% as singletons. Germline CDR1 SQVTM, CDR2 ANQGSEA. The length of the CDR3 is 13 residues. The trim removed 6 bases at V and 2 bases at J, leaving 6 bases unmatched. This record belongs to a study of CD8 T cells in ankylosing spondylitis. Study-level points and caveats: In ankylosing spondylitis patients, matched synovial fluid reportedly showed significant enrichment of disease-linked clones. Seemingly distinctive of ankylosing spondylitis blood was a TCR beta motif formed by eight highly homologous variants.

The sample was blood, either unsorted or a sorted T cell fraction (not recorded which). The chain joins TRBV29-1 to TRBJ1-2; the match to TRBD1 covers 7 bases. This clonotype was obtained from a male donor with ankylosing spondylitis or in good health (not recorded which). The CDR3 protein is CSVENRGNYGYTF. CDR3 coding DNA: TGCAGCGTCGAAAACAGGGGAAACTATGGCTACACCTTC.